The 25 T cell receptor beta chains below were found in one sample sequenced in a study of cytomegalovirus exposure and HLA in healthy donors. Sequencing used immunoSEQ multiplex PCR; TCRdb keeps in-frame clones, though not all of them. Altogether about 280,000 clones are present, approximately 83% being singletons, with the ten largest covering roughly 1%. The sequenced material came from PBMCs. The source of these receptors is a woman under 30 in good health and CMV-seronegative.

J is TRBJ2-1 and V is TRBV27, with TRBD1 matching 11 bases. The CDR3 runs 15 residues. V shed 4 bases, J shed 7 bases, and the junction held 6 bases outside the gene matches. Germline CDR1 MNHEY, CDR2 SMNVEV (reference sequence). CDR3 region: CASSSPGQGDNEQFF. The CDR3 nucleotides read TGTGCCAGCAGTTCTCCGGGACAGGGGGATAATGAGCAGTTCTTC.

This rearrangement joins TRBV28 to TRBJ2-7, with 7 bases aligning to TRBD1. After removal of 6 bases from V and 2 bases from J, the junction contained 10 bases not matched to a gene. There are 15 residues in the CDR3. Germline CDR1 MDHEN, CDR2 SYDVKM. The CDR3 bases are TGTGCCAGCAGGAGATCGACAGGGACGACCTACGAGCAGTACTTC. Residues: CASRRSTGTTYEQYF.

The chain recombines TRBV5-1 with TRBJ2-2, with 8 nucleotides matching TRBD1. This CDR3 has 17 residues. Germline loops: CDR1 SGHRS, CDR2 YFSETQ. The ends lost 2 bases at V and 4 bases at J; junction bases unmatched: 10. The CDR3 is CASSLSRQGSGTGELFF. CDR3 coding DNA: TGCGCCAGCAGCTTATCCCGACAGGGGAGCGGCACCGGGGAGCTGTTTTTT. The complete variable domain, with remaining parts taken from reference TRBV5-1 and TRBJ2-2, reads KAGVTQTPRYLIKTRGQQVTLSCSPISGHRSVSWYQQTPGQGLQFLFEYFSETQRNKGNFPGRFSGRQFSNSRSEMNVSTLELGDSALYLCASSLSRQGSGTGELFFGEGSRLTVL.

The rearrangement uses TRBV11-3 and TRBJ1-2; no firm D call. V lost 1 base, J lost 4 bases, and 10 bases lay in between. Germline values: CDR1 SGHNT, CDR2 YENEEA. This CDR3 comprises 14 residues. The CDR3 sequence is CASSLGGQPYGYTF. CDR3 sequence (DNA): TGTGCCAGCAGCTTAGGCGGGCAGCCCTATGGCTACACCTTC.

The rearrangement uses TRBV18 and TRBJ2-4; the match to TRBD1 covers 7 bases. The junction had 10 bases not matched to a gene; V was cut back by 5 bases and J by 0 bases. Germline V gene data show CDR1 as KGHSH and CDR2 as LQKENI. This CDR3 comprises 17 residues. The CDR3 sequence: CASSSSGTALAKNIQYF. For the CDR3, the DNA is TGTGCCAGCTCATCCTCCGGGACAGCTCTAGCCAAAAACATTCAGTACTTC.

The chain couples TRBV11-3 to TRBJ1-2; TRBD1 matches 8 bases. V dropped 3 bases and J dropped 6; count of bases not matched to a gene: 3. CDR3 length: 13 residues. The germline V gene has CDR1 SGHNT and CDR2 YENEEA. Here the CDR3 DNA reads TGTGCCAGCAGCTTCTACAGGGGGAATGGCTACACCTTC. Its protein product is CASSFYRGNGYTF.

This clone appeared a few times. The V and J genes are TRBV6-1 and TRBJ1-5, with D hard to call. Per the germline V gene, CDR1 is MNHNS and CDR2 is SASEGT. The CDR3 runs 14 residues. With 2 bases removed from V and 3 bases from J, the gap between germline ends came to 8 bases. CDR3 DNA sequence: TGTGCCAGCAGTGAAATAACAGTCAATCAGCCCCAGCATTTT. It specifies CASSEITVNQPQHF.

V is TRBV6-5 and J is TRBJ1-2; D remains ambiguous. Germline CDR1 reads MNHEY; CDR2 reads SVGAGI. This CDR3 has 15 residues. V lost 0 bases, J lost 8 bases, and 16 bases lay in between. CDR3 sequence (DNA): TGTGCCAGCAGTTACTCTTTGGGAGGGATTGACGGCTACACCTTC. Translating it yields CASSYSLGGIDGYTF.

J is TRBJ1-2 and V is TRBV4-3, with a tentative D call TRBD1 (6 bases). Trimming pared 3 bases from V and 4 bases from J, leaving 15 bases between. The CDR3 extends over 15 amino acids. Germline V gene data show CDR1 as LGHNA and CDR2 as YSLEER. For the CDR3, the DNA is TGCGCCAGCAGCCAGGATCCGACAGGAGGCTATGGCTACACCTTC. Protein product: CASSQDPTGGYGYTF.

Details on this clone: Other DNA variants within this sample encode the same CDR3. V and J are TRBV11-2 and TRBJ1-2; 9 bases map to TRBD1. The CDR3 contains 14 residues. Losses at the gene ends were 5 bases for V and 4 bases for J; bases not matched to a gene: 5. The germline V gene has CDR1 SGHAT and CDR2 FQNNGV. CDR3 sequence (DNA): TGTGCCAGCAGCCCTACAGGGGGCGGCTATGGCTACACCTTC. Its translation: CASSPTGGGYGYTF. The whole variable domain, remainder taken from reference TRBV11-2 and TRBJ1-2, is EAGVAQSPRYKIIEKRQSVAFWCNPISGHATLYWYQQILGQGPKLLIQFQNNGVVDDSQLPKDRFSAERLKGVDSTLKIQPAKLEDSAVYLCASSPTGGGYGYTFGSGTRLTVV.

The chain employs TRBV6-5 and TRBJ1-5, with TRBD1 matching over 9 bases. Germline values: CDR1 MNHEY, CDR2 SVGAGI. Trimming removed 6 bases from V and 3 bases from J; junction bases left unmatched: 6. The CDR3 is 15 amino acids. CDR3 amino acids: CASSWGQGYNQPQHF. In nucleotides, the CDR3 is TGTGCCAGCAGCTGGGGACAGGGTTACAATCAGCCCCAGCATTTT.

This clone occurred a few times. This chain links TRBV11-2 with TRBJ2-7; 12 bases are a match to TRBD2. With V trimmed by 5 bases and J by 4 bases, 18 bases remained unmatched. CDR3 size: 19 residues. Per the germline V gene, CDR1 is SGHAT and CDR2 is FQNNGV. Here the CDR3 reads CASSPLIRASGGARYEQYF. Written as DNA, the CDR3 is TGTGCCAGCAGCCCTCTGATTCGGGCTAGCGGGGGGGCCAGGTACGAGCAGTACTTC. The whole variable domain, filled in from reference TRBV11-2 and TRBJ2-7, reads EAGVAQSPRYKIIEKRQSVAFWCNPISGHATLYWYQQILGQGPKLLIQFQNNGVVDDSQLPKDRFSAERLKGVDSTLKIQPAKLEDSAVYLCASSPLIRASGGARYEQYFGPGTRLTVT.

This sequence joins TRBV19 and TRBJ1-2, with 8 bases aligning to TRBD1. Per germline, CDR1 LNHDA and CDR2 SQIVND (reference sequence). This CDR3 comprises 19 residues. The trim removed 3 bases at V and 3 bases at J, leaving 18 bases unmatched. The CDR3 region is CASSMRRSSSPGGDYGYTF. DNA of the CDR3: TGTGCCAGTAGTATGCGCAGATCTTCCTCGCCAGGGGGCGACTATGGCTACACCTTC.

The chain recombines TRBV5-1 with TRBJ1-5; 7 bases are shared with TRBD1. The ends lost 4 bases at V and 4 bases at J; junction bases unmatched: 8. The CDR3 is 15 amino acids. Germline V gives CDR1 SGHRS, CDR2 YFSETQ. CDR3 residues: CASSVMTGLNQPQHF. The CDR3 DNA sequence: TGCGCCAGCAGCGTGATGACAGGGCTAAATCAGCCCCAGCATTTT.

The rearrangement links TRBV6-5 to TRBJ1-5; D perhaps matches TRBD1 (5 bases). CDR1 MNHEY and CDR2 SVGAGI come from the germline V gene. The CDR3 extends over 13 amino acids. V shed 3 bases and J shed 4 bases, with 7 bases lying between them. The chain's CDR3 is CASSYDSNQPQHF. The CDR3 DNA reads TGTGCCAGCAGTTATGACAGTAATCAGCCCCAGCATTTT.

The chain employs TRBV4-2 and TRBJ2-1, with a weak D call TRBD2 (6 bases). The germline V and J ends were trimmed by 4 bases and 5 bases, with 6 bases remaining between them. The CDR3 is 12 amino acids. Germline CDR1 and CDR2: LGHNA and YNFKEQ. In DNA form, the CDR3 reads TGTGCCAGCAGCCTAGCGGACAATGAGCAGTTCTTC. Amino acids: CASSLADNEQFF.

This chain uses TRBV19 with TRBJ2-7, with TRBD1 matching over 7 bases. Germline-derived CDR1 and CDR2 are LNHDA and SQIVND (reference sequence). The CDR3 consists of 15 residues. The junction had 10 bases not matched to a gene; V was cut back by 5 bases and J by 3 bases. The CDR3 reads CASSPRTGDSYEQYF. The DNA of the CDR3 is TGTGCCAGTAGTCCCAGGACAGGTGATAGCTACGAGCAGTACTTC.

The rearrangement uses TRBV11-2 and TRBJ2-7; 9 nucleotides line up with TRBD2. V was pared by 0 bases and J by 7 bases, with 13 bases of the junction left unmatched. CDR1 and CDR2 from the germline V gene are SGHAT and FQNNGV. This CDR3 spans 17 amino acids. DNA of the CDR3: TGTGCCAGCAGCTTAGAGAGCGGGGGGCCCCTCGGCGGAGAGCAGTACTTC. Translation gives CASSLESGGPLGGEQYF.

V and J are TRBV27 and TRBJ1-1; the D gene is possibly TRBD1 (6 bases). The CDR3 is made up of 14 amino acids. Germline V gives CDR1 MNHEY, CDR2 SMNVEV (reference sequence). Trimming removed 6 bases at V and 5 bases at J, with 16 bases between. The DNA of the CDR3 is TGTGCCAGCAGCCGACAGGAGCGAGGTACTGAAGCTTTCTTT. Translating gives CASSRQERGTEAFF.

The chain recombines TRBV7-9 with TRBJ1-6; no clear D. The CDR3 extends over 16 amino acids. Trimming pared 0 bases from V and 6 bases from J, leaving 12 bases between. In germline, CDR1 is SEHNR, CDR2 FQNEAQ (reference sequence). The CDR3: CASSLALRLTNSPLHF. The DNA of the CDR3 is TGTGCCAGCAGCTTAGCGCTCAGACTGACTAATTCACCCCTCCACTTT.

This sequence joins TRBV28 and TRBJ1-6; D is possibly TRBD1 (5 bases). CDR1 MDHEN and CDR2 SYDVKM come from the germline V gene. V was cut by 2 bases and J by 8 bases, with 13 bases left in between. The CDR3 covers 15 residues. CDR3 DNA sequence: TGTGCCAGCAGTTTACCCCACTTAGGGGATTCACCCCTCCACTTT. The encoded protein is CASSLPHLGDSPLHF. Full variable domain (remainder filled in from reference TRBV28 and TRBJ1-6): DVKVTQSSRYLVKRTGEKVFLECVQDMDHENMFWYRQDPGLGLRLIYFSYDVKMKEKGDIPEGYSVSREKKERFSLILESASTNQTSMYLCASSLPHLGDSPLHFGNGTRLTVT.

The chain carries TRBV11-3 and TRBJ2-7; 8 bases agree with TRBD1. There are 16 residues in the CDR3. Germline values: CDR1 SGHNT, CDR2 YENEEA. The junction had 8 bases not matched to a gene; V was cut back by 0 bases and J by 4 bases. The chain's CDR3 is CASSLDRGQGLYEQYF. Here the CDR3 DNA reads TGTGCCAGCAGCTTAGATCGAGGACAGGGCCTTTACGAGCAGTACTTC.

This chain links TRBV6-6 with TRBJ1-1; 10 bases agree with TRBD1. The CDR3 contains 16 residues. J gave up 2 bases and V 6 bases, and 9 bases lay outside the gene matches. Germline loops: CDR1 MNHNY, CDR2 SVGAGI (reference sequence). CDR3 loop: CASSRRQGASNTEAFF. The DNA for the CDR3 is TGTGCCAGCAGCCGCAGACAGGGGGCGTCTAACACTGAAGCTTTCTTT.

V is TRBV4-3 and J is TRBJ1-2, with TRBD1 identical over 7 bases. From germline, CDR1 is LGHNA and CDR2 YSLEER. The length of the CDR3 is 15 residues. V shed 4 bases and J 6 bases; nucleotides not matched to a gene: 11. The CDR3 reads CASSPHQGEVDGYTF. The CDR3, as DNA: TGCGCCAGCAGCCCCCACCAGGGGGAAGTCGATGGCTACACCTTC.

V usage is TRBV4-1 and J usage is TRBJ2-3, with 9 nucleotides matching TRBD2. The germline V gene encodes CDR1 MGHRA and CDR2 YSYEKL. The CDR3 is 15 residues long. Trimming took 4 bases from V and 12 from J; bases not matched to a gene: 14. CDR3 coding DNA: TGCGCCAGCAGCCGCTCTGCGGGCGGGGGGGGGCCACAGTATTTT. This encodes CASSRSAGGGGPQYF.